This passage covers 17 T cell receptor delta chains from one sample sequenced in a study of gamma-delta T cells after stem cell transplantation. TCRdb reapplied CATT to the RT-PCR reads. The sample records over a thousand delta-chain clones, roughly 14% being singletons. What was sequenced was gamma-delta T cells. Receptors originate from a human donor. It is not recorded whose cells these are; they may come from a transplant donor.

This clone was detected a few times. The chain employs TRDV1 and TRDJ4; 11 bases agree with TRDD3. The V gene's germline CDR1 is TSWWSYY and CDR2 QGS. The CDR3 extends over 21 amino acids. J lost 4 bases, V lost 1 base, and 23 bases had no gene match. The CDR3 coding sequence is TGTGCTCTTGGGGAACCCACTCCCCCAATTTTCCCGTTGGGGGATACGCCACCCCTGATCTTT. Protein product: CALGEPTPPIFPLGDTPPLIF.

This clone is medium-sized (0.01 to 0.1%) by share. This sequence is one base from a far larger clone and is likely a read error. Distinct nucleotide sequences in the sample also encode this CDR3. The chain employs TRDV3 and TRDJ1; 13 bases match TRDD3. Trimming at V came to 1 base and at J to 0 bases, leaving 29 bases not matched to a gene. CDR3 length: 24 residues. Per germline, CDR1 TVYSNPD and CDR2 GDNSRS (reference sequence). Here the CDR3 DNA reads TGTGCCTTTAATCGGAAACCCCCACTCCGGGGACTGGGGGATACGCGGGGGAACACCGATAAACTCATCTTT. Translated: CAFNRKPPLRGLGDTRGNTDKLIF.

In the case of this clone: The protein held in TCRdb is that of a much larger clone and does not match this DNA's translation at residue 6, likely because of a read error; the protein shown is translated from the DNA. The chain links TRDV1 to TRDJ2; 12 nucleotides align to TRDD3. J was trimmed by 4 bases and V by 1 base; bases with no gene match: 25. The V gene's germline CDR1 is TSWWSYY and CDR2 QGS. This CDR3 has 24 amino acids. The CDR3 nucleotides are TGTGCTCTTGGGGAACCAGTTCTCTTCCTACTCTCACTGGGGGATACACGGGAGACAGCACAACTCTTCTTT. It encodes CALGEPVLFLLSLGDTRETAQLFF.

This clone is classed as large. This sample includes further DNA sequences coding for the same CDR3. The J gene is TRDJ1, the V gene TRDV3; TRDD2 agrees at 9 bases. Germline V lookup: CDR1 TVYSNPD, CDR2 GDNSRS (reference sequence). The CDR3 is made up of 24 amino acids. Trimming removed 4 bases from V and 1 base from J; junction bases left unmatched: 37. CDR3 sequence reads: CASGVFGLPTNGIVLGISTDKLIF. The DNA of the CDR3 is TGTGCCTCGGGGGTGTTTGGCCTTCCTACTAACGGTATTGTACTGGGGATTTCCACCGATAAACTCATCTTT. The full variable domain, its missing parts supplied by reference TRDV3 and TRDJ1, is CDKVTQSSPDQTVASGSEVVLLCTYDTVYSNPDLFWYRIRPDYSFQFVFYGDNSRSEGADFTQGRFSVKHILTQKAFHLVISPVRTEDSATYYCASGVFGLPTNGIVLGISTDKLIFGKGTRVTVEP.

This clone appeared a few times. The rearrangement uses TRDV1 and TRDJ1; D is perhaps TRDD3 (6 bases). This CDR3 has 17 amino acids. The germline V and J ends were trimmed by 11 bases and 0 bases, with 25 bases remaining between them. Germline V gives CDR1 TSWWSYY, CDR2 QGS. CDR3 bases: TGTGCTAGTGGGGATCCATACGGGAGGCAGTACACCGATAAACTCATCTTT. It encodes CASGDPYGRQYTDKLIF.

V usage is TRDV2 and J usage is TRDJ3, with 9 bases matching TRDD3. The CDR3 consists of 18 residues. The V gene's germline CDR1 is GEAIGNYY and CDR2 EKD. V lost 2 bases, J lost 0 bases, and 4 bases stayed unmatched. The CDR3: CACDILGDISWDTRQMFF. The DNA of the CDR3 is TGTGCCTGTGACATACTGGGGGACATCTCCTGGGACACCCGACAGATGTTTTTC.

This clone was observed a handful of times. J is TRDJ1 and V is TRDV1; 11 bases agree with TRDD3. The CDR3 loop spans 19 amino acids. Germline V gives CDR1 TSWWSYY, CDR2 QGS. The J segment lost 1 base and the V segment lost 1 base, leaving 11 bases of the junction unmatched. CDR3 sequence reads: CALGEHVIWGIQGTDKLIF. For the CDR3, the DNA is TGTGCTCTTGGGGAACACGTGATCTGGGGGATACAGGGCACCGATAAACTCATCTTT.

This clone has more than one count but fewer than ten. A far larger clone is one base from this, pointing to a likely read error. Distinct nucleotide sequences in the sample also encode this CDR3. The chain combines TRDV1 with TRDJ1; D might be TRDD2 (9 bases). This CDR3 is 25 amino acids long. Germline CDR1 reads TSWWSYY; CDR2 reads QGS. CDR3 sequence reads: CALGAHLPTAKILLGARADTDKLIF. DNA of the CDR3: TGTGCTCTTGGGGCCCACCTTCCTACGGCGAAAATATTACTGGGGGCCCGGGCAGACACCGACAAACTCATCTTT.

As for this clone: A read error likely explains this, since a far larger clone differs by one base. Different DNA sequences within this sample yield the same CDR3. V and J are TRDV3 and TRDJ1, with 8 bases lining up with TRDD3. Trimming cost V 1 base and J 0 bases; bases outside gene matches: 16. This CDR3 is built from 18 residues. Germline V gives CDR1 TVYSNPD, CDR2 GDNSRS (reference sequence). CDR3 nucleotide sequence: TGTGCCTTTACTACTACTACGATGGGGGGATATCACACCGATAAACTCATCTTT. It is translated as CAFTTTTMGGYHTDKLIF.

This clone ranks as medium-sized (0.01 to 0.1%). In DNA form, the CDR3 reads TGTGCCTGTGACACGTTAGCACCAGGGGGACTCCAAGATACCTACACCGATAAACTCATCTTT. Translated, it gives CACDTLAPGGLQDTYTDKLIF. This rearrangement joins TRDV2 to TRDJ1, with D maybe TRDD3 (6 bases). Between the trimmed V and J ends, which lost 1 base and 0 bases, there was a span of 29 bases. CDR3 length equals 21 residues. The germline gives CDR1 GEAIGNYY, CDR2 EKD.

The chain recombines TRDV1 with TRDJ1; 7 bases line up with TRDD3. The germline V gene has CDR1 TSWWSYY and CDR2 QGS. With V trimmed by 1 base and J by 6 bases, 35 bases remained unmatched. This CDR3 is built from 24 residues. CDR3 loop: CALGEPTILLPTGGLVDTRNKLIF. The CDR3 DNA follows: TGTGCTCTTGGGGAACCAACCATCCTTCTGCCTACGGGGGGACTGGTGGATACGCGGAATAAACTCATCTTT.

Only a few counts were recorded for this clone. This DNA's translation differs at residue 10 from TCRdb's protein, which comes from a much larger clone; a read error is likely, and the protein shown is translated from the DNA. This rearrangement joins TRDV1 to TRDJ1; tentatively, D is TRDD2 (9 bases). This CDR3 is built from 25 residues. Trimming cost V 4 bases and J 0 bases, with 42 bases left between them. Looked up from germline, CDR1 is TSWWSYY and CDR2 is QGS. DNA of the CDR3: TGTGCTCTTGGGGCCCACCTTCCTACGGTGAAAATATTACTGGGGGCCCGGGCAGACACCGATAAACTCATCTTT. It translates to CALGAHLPTVKILLGARADTDKLIF.

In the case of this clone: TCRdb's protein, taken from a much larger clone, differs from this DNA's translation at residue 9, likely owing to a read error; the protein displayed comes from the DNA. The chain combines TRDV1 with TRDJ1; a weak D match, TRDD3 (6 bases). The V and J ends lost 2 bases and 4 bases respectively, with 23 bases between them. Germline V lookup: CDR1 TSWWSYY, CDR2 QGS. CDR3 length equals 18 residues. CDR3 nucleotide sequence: TGTGCTCTTGGGGAAAACGTGAGGAGGATACTCCTTGACGATAAACTCATCTTT. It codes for CALGENVRRILLDDKLIF.

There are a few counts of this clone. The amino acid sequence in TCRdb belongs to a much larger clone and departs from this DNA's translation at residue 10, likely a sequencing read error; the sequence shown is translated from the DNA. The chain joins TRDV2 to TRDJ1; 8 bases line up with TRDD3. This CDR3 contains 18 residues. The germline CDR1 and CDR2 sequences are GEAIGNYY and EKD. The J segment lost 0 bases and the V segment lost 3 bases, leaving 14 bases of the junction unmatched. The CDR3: CACDHMMGDLRYTDKLIF. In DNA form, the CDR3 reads TGTGCCTGTGACCATATGATGGGGGATCTTCGGTACACCGATAAACTCATCTTT.

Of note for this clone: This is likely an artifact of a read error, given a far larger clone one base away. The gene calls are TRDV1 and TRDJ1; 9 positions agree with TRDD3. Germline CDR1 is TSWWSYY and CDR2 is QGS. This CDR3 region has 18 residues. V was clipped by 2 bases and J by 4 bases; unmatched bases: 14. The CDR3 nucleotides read TGTGCTCTTGGGGAAAACGGGAGGGGGATACTCCTTGACGATAAACTCATCTTT. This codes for CALGENGRGILLDDKLIF.

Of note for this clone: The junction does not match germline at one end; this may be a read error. Here the CDR3 DNA reads TGTGCCTGTGACACCCACTTTACTGGGGGCTACTCTAGCTCCTGGGACACCCGACCGATGTTTTTC. Its translation: CACDTHFTGGYSSSWDTRPMFF. The chain has TRDV2 and TRDJ3; 8 bases are a match to TRDD3. The CDR3 is made up of 22 amino acids. CDR1 and CDR2 (germline): GEAIGNYY, EKD.

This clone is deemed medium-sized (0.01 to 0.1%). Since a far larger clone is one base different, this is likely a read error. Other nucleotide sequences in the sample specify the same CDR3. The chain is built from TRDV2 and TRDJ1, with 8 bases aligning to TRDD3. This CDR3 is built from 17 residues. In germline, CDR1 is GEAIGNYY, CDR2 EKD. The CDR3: CACDTVLGAPVTDKLIF. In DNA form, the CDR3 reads TGTGCCTGCGACACCGTACTGGGGGCCCCGGTCACCGATAAACTCATCTTT.